The 4 T cell receptor beta chains below were found in one sample sequenced in a study of cytomegalovirus exposure and HLA in healthy donors. The repertoire was sequenced with immunoSEQ multiplex PCR; TCRdb's copy has only in-frame clones and lacks some. The sample contains about 360,000 clones, 75% to 90% of which appear only once. The sample comprised PBMCs. The receptor set was obtained from a woman aged 18-29 years in good health and CMV-seronegative.

The chain links TRBV28 to TRBJ2-7, with 11 positions matching TRBD2. V was pared by 5 bases and J by 0 bases, with 6 bases of the junction left unmatched. CDR3 length: 16 amino acids. Germline CDR1 reads MDHEN; CDR2 reads SYDVKM. CDR3 DNA: TGTGCCAGCAGTAGAACTAGCGGGGGTTACTCCTACGAGCAGTACTTC. Amino acids: CASSRTSGGYSYEQYF.

This clone was seen a single time. The chain employs TRBV7-9 and TRBJ2-1, with 13 bases lining up with TRBD2. The CDR3 consists of 14 residues. Germline values: CDR1 SEHNR, CDR2 FQNEAQ (reference sequence). V shed 8 bases and J 4 bases; nucleotides not matched to a gene: 2. CDR3 region: CASALAGGYNEQFF. As DNA, the CDR3 is TGTGCCAGCGCACTAGCGGGGGGGTACAATGAGCAGTTCTTC.

The V gene is TRBV5-1, the J gene TRBJ1-4, with TRBD1 identical over 10 bases. Per the germline V gene, CDR1 is SGHRS and CDR2 is YFSETQ. The CDR3 sequence is 15 residues long. V was clipped by 0 bases and J by 15 bases; unmatched bases: 11. The CDR3 loop is CASSLAGTGERRMFF. CDR3 in DNA: TGCGCCAGCAGCTTGGCCGGGACAGGGGAGCGTCGGATGTTTTTT.

The chain combines TRBV5-1 with TRBJ2-1; 11 nucleotides match TRBD2. This CDR3 has 16 amino acids. J lost 0 bases, V lost 4 bases, and 3 bases had no gene match. The germline V gene encodes CDR1 SGHRS and CDR2 YFSETQ. CDR3 in amino acids: CASSLTSGSSYNEQFF. The CDR3 bases are TGCGCCAGCAGCCTTACTAGCGGGAGCTCCTACAATGAGCAGTTCTTC.